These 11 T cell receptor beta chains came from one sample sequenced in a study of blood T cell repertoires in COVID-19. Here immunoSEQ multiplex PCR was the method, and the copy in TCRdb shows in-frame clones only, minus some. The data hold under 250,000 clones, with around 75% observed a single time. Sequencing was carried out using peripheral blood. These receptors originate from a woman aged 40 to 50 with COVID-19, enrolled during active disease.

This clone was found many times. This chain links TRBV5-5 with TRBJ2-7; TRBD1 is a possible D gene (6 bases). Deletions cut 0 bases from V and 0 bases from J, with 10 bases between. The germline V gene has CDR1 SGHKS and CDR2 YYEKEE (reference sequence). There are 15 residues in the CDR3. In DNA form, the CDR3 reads TGTGCCAGCAGCTTGGAGGGGGAGCTCTCCTACGAGCAGTACTTC. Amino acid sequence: CASSLEGELSYEQYF.

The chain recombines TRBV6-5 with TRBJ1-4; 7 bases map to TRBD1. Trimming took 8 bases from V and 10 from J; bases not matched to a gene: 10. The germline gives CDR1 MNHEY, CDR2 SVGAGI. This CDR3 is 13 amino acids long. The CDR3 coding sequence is TGTGCCAGCCTTGACAGGGCGATCGGAAAACTGTTTTTT. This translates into CASLDRAIGKLFF.

Written as DNA, the CDR3 is TGTGCCAGCAGCTTAGGACTAGCGGGAGGGTTCCACGAGACCCAGTACTTC. Translation gives CASSLGLAGGFHETQYF. The rearrangement links TRBV7-9 to TRBJ2-5, with TRBD2 matching over 14 bases. Germline values: CDR1 SEHNR, CDR2 FQNEAQ (reference sequence). This CDR3 spans 17 amino acids. V lost 1 base to trimming and J lost 5 bases; unmatched junction nucleotides: 6.

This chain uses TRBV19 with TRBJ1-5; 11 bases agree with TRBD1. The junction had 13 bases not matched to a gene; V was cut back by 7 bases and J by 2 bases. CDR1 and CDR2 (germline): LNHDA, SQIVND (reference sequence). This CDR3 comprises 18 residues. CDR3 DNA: TGTGCCAGTACCCGCGGACAGGGGGCGATTGGTGGCAATCAGCCCCAGCATTTT. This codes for CASTRGQGAIGGNQPQHF.

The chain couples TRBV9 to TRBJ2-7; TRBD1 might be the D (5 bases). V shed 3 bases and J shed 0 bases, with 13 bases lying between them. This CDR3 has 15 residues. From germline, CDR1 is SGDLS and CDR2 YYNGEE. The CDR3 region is CASSATVDSSYEQYF. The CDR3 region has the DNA TGTGCCAGCAGCGCCACCGTTGACAGCTCCTACGAGCAGTACTTC.

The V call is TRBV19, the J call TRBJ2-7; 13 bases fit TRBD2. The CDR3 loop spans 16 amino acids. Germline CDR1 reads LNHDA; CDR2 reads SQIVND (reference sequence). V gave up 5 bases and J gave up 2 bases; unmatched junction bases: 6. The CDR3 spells CASSRGLAGSPYEQYF. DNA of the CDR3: TGTGCCAGTAGTCGGGGACTAGCGGGGAGCCCCTACGAGCAGTACTTC.

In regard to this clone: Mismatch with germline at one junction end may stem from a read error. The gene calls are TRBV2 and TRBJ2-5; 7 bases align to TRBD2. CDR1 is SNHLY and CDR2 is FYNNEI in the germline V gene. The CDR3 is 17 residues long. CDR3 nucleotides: TGTGCCAGCAGGGAAGGAGGGGCGGGAGTTGAAGGAGAGACCCAGTACTTC. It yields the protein CASREGGAGVEGETQYF.

The CDR3 DNA sequence: TGTGCCAGCAGCCCCTCCTCCTACGAGCAGTACTTC. It translates to CASSPSSYEQYF. The chain employs TRBV3-1 (or the pseudogene TRBV3-2) and TRBJ2-7; no clear D gene. This CDR3 region has 12 residues. The germline V gene encodes CDR1 LGHDT and CDR2 YNNKEL (reference sequence). Between the trimmed V and J ends, which lost 4 bases and 0 bases, there was a span of 4 bases.

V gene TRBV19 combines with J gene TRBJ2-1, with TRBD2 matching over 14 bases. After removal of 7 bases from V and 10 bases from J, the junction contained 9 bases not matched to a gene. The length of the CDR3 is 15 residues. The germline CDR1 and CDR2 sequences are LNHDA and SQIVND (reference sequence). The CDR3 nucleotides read TGTGCCAGTAACCCGGGACTAGCGGGAGCGGGCGAGCAGTTCTTC. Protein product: CASNPGLAGAGEQFF.

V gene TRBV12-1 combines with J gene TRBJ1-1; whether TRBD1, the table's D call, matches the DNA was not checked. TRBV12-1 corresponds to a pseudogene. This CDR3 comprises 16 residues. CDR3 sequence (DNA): TGTGCCAGCAGCCACCACCCAGGGGAATTTGGCACTGAAGCTTTCTTT. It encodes CASSHHPGEFGTEAFF.

This chain's CDR3 is CASSDVGNQPQHF. As DNA, the CDR3 is TGTGCCAGCAGTGACGTCGGGAATCAGCCCCAGCATTTT. The rearrangement uses TRBV6-1 and TRBJ1-5; D gene uncertain. The CDR3 is 13 amino acids. From germline, CDR1 is MNHNS and CDR2 SASEGT. V dropped 3 bases and J dropped 4 bases, with 7 bases sitting between them.